This T cell receptor beta chain was recorded in a study of T cells after yellow fever vaccination. Study in general: Fractions containing few cells were prepared with SMART-Seq v4 Ultra Low Input.

Germline-derived CDR1 and CDR2 are SGHTA and FQGNSA. V was clipped by 0 bases and J by 4 bases; unmatched bases: 8. This CDR3 comprises 18 residues. TCRdb ran MiXCR on the 5' RACE reads and lists one entry per CDR3 protein. The data show about 63,000 distinct CDR3 sequences, roughly 7.4% seen once. This clonotype has at least ten counts. This sample comprised CD8+ T cells sorted from PBMCs, obtained 15 days after the yellow fever booster vaccination. This receptor was identified in a man aged 30-40 years who received the YFV17D yellow fever vaccine. The V call is TRBV7-2, the J call TRBJ2-7; 14 bases match TRBD2. The CDR3 region has the DNA TGTGCCAGCAGCTTAGCTCGAGGGACTAGCGGGAGAACGTACGAGCAGTACTTC. Translation: CASSLARGTSGRTYEQYF.